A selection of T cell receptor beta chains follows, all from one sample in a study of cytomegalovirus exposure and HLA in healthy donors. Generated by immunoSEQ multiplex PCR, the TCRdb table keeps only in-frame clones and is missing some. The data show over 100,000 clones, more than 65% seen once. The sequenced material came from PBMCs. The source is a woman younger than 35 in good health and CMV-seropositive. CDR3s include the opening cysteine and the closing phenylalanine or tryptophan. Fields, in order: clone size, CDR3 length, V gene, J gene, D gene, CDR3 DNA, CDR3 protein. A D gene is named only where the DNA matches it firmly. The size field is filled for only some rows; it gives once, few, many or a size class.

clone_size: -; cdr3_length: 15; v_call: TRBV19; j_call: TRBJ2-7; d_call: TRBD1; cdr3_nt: TGTGCCAGTAGTTTCGCGGGGACAGGGGGCTACGAGCAGTACTTC; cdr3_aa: CASSFAGTGGYEQYF
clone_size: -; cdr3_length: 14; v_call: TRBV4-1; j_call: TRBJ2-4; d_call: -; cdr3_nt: TGCGCCAGCAGCTCCAGATTAGCCAAAAACATTCAGTACTTC; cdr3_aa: CASSSRLAKNIQYF
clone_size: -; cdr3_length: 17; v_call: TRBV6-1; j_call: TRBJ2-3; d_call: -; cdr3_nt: TGTGCCAGCAGTGAATCTTTGCAGGTTCCTAGCACAGATACGCAGTATTTT; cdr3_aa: CASSESLQVPSTDTQYF
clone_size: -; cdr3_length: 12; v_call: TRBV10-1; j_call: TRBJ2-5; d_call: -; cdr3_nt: TGCGCCAGCGGTGACTTACAAGAGACCCAGTACTTC; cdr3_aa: CASGDLQETQYF
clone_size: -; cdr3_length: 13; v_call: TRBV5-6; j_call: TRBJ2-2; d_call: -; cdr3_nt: TGTGCCAGCAGCTTGGCAGGGACCGGGGAGCTGTTTTTT; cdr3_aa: CASSLAGTGELFF
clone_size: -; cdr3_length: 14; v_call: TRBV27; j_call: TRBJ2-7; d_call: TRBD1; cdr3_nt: TGTGCCAGCAGACCCCAGGGGGCGAGATACGAGCAGTACTTC; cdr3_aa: CASRPQGARYEQYF
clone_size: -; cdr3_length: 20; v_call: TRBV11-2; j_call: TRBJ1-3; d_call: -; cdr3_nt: TGTGCCAGCAGCTCAGACACAGGCGCAATTTCCCAGAGCTCTGGAAACACCATATATTTT; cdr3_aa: CASSSDTGAISQSSGNTIYF
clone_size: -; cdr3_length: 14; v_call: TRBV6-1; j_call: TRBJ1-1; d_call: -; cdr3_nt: TGTGCCAGCAGGCTCTCGAGTCTGAGCACTGAAGCTTTCTTT; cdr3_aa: CASRLSSLSTEAFF
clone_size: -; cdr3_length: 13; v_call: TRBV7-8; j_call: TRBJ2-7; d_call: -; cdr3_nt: TGTGCCAGCAGCTCCTATGACTCCTACGAGCAGTACTTC; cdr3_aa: CASSSYDSYEQYF
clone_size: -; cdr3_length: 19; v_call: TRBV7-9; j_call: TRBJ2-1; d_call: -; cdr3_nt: TGTGCCAGCAGCTTAGGGGCGGGGGCCTTCTTGGGTGAGGGCAATGAGCAGTTCTTC; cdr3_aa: CASSLGAGAFLGEGNEQFF
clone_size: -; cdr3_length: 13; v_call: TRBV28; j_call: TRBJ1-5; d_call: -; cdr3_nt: TGTGCCAGCATTGGGGGGGGTTTAGAGCCCCAGCATTTT; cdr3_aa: CASIGGGLEPQHF
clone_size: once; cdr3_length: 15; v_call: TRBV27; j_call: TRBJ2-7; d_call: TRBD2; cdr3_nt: TGTGCCAGCAGTTTGGCGGGGACTAGCGGGGGGTTGCAGTACTTC; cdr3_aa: CASSLAGTSGGLQYF
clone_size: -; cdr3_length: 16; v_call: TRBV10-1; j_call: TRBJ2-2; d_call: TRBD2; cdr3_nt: TGCGCCAGCAGTGAGTGGCGGGGGGTAAACACCGGGGAGCTGTTTTTT; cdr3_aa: CASSEWRGVNTGELFF
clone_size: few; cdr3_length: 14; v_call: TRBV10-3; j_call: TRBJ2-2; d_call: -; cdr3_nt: TGTGCCATCAGTGGACGGGGGAACACCGGGGAGCTGTTTTTT; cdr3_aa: CAISGRGNTGELFF
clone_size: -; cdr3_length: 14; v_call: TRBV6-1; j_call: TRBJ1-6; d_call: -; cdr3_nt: TGTGCCAGCAATGGGGCAGGAAGTAATTCACCCCTCCACTTT; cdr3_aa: CASNGAGSNSPLHF
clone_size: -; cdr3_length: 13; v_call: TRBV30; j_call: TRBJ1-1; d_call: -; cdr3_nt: TGTGCCTGCACCGGGGTGTTGAACACTGAAGCTTTCTTT; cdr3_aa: CACTGVLNTEAFF
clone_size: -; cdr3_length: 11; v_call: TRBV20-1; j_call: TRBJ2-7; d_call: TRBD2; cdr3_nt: TGCAGTGCTAGCTCCGGGGGGGAGCAGTACTTC; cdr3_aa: CSASSGGEQYF
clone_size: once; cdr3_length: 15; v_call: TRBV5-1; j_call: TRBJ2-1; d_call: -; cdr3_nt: TGCGCCAGCAGCTTGGAAGGACTATCCTACAATGAGCAGTTCTTC; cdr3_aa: CASSLEGLSYNEQFF
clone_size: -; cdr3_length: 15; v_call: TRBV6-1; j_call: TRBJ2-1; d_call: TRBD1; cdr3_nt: TGTGCCAGCAGCCCGGACAGGGGGCCCTACAATGAGCAGTTCTTC; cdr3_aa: CASSPDRGPYNEQFF
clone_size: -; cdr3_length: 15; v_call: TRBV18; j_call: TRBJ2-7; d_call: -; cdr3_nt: TGTGCCAGCTCACCAGGTAACAGGGGAGGCTACGAGCAGTACTTC; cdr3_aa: CASSPGNRGGYEQYF
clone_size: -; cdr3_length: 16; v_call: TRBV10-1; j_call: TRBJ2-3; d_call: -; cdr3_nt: TGCGCCAGCAGTGATTTCCGGGACTTGCTCACAGATACGCAGTATTTT; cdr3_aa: CASSDFRDLLTDTQYF
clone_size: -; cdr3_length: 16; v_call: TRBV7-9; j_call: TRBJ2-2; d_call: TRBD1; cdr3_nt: TGTGCCAGCAGCCCCGGACAGGGGACGAACACCGGGGAGCTGTTTTTT; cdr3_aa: CASSPGQGTNTGELFF
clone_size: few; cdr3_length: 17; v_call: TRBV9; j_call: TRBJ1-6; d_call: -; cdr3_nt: TGTGCCAGCAGCGGCGGGGGGTGGGATGCCTATAATTCACCCCTCCACTTT; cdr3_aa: CASSGGGWDAYNSPLHF
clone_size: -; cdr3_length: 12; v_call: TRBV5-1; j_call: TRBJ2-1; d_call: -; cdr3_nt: TGCGCCAGCAGCTACACTAGCAATGAGCAGTTCTTC; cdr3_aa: CASSYTSNEQFF
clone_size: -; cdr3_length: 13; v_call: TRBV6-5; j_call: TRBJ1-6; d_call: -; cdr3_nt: TGTGCCAGCAGTTACGCGCAACGTTCACCCCTCCACTTT; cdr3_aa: CASSYAQRSPLHF
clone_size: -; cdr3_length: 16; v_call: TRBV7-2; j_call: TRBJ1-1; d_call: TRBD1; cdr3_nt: TGTGCCAGCAGCTTAGGCGCCGGGACAGGGTGGACTGAAGCTTTCTTT; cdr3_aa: CASSLGAGTGWTEAFF
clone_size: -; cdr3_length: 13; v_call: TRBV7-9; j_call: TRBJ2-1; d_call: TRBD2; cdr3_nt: TGTGCCAGCAGCTTAACTAGCGGGGATGAGCAGTTCTTC; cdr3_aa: CASSLTSGDEQFF
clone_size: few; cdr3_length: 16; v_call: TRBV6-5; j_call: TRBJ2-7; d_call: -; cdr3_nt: TGTGCCAGCAGTTACTTCGACTCGGTAGCCTTCTACGAGCAGTACTTC; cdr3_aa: CASSYFDSVAFYEQYF
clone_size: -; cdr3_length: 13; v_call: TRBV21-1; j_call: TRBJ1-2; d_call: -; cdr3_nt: TGTGCCAGCATCGAAAACAGGTACTATGGCTACACCTTC; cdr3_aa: CASIENRYYGYTF
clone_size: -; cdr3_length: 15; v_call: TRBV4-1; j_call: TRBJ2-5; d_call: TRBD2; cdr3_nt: TGCGCCAGCAGCCACTTAGCGGGGGGGGGTGAGACCCAGTACTTC; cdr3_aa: CASSHLAGGGETQYF
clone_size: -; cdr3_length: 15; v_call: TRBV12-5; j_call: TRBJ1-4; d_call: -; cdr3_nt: TGTGCTAGTGGTTCTCAGGGTCTCCCTAATGAAAAACTGTTTTTT; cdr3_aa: CASGSQGLPNEKLFF
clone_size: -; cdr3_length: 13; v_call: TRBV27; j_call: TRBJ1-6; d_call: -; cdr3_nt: TGTGCCAGCAGTTTATTACAGGGTTCACCCCTCCACTTT; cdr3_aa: CASSLLQGSPLHF
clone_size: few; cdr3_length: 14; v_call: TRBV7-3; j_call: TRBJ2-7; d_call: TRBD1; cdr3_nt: TGTGCCAGCAGCTTAGGACAGGGTCTCTACGAGCAGTACTTC; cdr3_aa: CASSLGQGLYEQYF
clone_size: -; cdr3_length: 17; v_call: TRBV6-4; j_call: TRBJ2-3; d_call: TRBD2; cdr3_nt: TGTGCCAGCAGCTACGACGGGACTAGCGGAGGAAAAGATACGCAGTATTTT; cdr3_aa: CASSYDGTSGGKDTQYF
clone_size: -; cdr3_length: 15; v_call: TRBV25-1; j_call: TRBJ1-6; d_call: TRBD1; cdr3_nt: TGTGCCAGCAGTGTAGGAGGGGGCCGAGATTCACCCCTCCACTTT; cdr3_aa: CASSVGGGRDSPLHF
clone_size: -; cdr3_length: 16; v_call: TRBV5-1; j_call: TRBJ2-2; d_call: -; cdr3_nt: TGCGCCAGCAGCTTGGGGACTCACGCCGGCACCGGGGAGCTGTTTTTT; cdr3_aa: CASSLGTHAGTGELFF
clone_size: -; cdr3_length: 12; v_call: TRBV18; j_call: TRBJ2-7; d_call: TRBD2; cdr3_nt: TGTGCCAGCTCACCCGGGACTATCGAGCAGTACTTC; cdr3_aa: CASSPGTIEQYF
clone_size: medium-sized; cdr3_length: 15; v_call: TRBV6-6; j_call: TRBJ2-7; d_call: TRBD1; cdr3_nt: TGTGCCAGCAGGGATCGGACAGGGGGGTCCTACGAGCAGTACTTC; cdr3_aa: CASRDRTGGSYEQYF
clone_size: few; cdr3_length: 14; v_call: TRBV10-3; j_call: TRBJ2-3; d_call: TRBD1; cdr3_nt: TGTGCCACCGCGAGTGGGACAGGGACAGATACGCAGTATTTT; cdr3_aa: CATASGTGTDTQYF
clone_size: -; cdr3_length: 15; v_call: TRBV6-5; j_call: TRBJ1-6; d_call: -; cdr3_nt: TGTGCCAGCAGGAGGGGGGGCAGGGAAAATTCACCCCTCCACTTT; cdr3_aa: CASRRGGRENSPLHF
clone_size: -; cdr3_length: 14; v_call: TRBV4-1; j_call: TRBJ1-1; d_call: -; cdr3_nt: TGCGCCAGCACCCAAGATCCGGGGGGGACTGAAGCTTTCTTT; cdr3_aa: CASTQDPGGTEAFF
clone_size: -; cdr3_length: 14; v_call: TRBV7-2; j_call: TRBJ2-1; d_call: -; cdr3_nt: TGTGCCAGCAGCTTGCAGGCCTCGTACAATGAGCAGTTCTTC; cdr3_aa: CASSLQASYNEQFF
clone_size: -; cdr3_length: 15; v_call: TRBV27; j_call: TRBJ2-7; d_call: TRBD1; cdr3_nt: TGTGCCAGCAGTCGGACAGGGAGTTCCTCCTACGAGCAGTACTTC; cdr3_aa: CASSRTGSSSYEQYF
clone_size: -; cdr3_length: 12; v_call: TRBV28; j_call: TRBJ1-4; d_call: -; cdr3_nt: TGTGCCAGCAGTTGGAGCAATGAAAAACTGTTTTTT; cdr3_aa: CASSWSNEKLFF
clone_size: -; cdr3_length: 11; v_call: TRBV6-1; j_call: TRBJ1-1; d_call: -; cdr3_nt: TGTGCCAGCAGTGAAGCGGAGGGAGCTTTCTTT; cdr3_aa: CASSEAEGAFF
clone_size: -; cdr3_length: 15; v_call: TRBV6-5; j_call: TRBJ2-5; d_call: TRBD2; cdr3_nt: TGTGCCAGCAGAACTAGCGGGGGGTACCAAGAGACCCAGTACTTC; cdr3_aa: CASRTSGGYQETQYF
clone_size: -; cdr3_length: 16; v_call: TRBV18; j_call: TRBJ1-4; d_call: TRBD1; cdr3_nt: TGTGCCAGCTCACCGACAGGGTCCTCAACTAATGAAAAACTGTTTTTT; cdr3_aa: CASSPTGSSTNEKLFF
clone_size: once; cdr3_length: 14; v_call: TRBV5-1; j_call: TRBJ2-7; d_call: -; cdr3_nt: TGCGCCAGCAGCTTGGACGGGAGCTCCTACGAGCAGTACTTC; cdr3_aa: CASSLDGSSYEQYF
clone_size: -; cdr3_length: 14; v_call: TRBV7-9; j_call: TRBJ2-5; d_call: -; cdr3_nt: TGTGCCAGCAGCTTCTCTCAGGGGAGTGAGACCCAGTACTTC; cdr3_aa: CASSFSQGSETQYF
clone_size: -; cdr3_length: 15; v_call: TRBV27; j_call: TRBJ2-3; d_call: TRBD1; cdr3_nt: TGTGCCAGCAGTGTACAGGGGGCTAGCACAGATACGCAGTATTTT; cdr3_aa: CASSVQGASTDTQYF
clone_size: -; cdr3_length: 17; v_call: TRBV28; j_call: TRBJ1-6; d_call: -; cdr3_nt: TGTGCCAGCAGTTTAGGGGGCGCGGCGTCCTATAATTCACCCCTCCACTTT; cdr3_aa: CASSLGGAASYNSPLHF
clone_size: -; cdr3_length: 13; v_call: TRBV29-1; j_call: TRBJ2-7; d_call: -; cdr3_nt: TGCAGCGTCCGACAGGGCGGGGATTACGAGCAGTACTTC; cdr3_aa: CSVRQGGDYEQYF
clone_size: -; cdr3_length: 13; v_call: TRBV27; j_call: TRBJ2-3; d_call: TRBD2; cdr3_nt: TGTGCAGCGGGCGGGGGGTCCACAGATACGCAGTATTTT; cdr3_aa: CAAGGGSTDTQYF